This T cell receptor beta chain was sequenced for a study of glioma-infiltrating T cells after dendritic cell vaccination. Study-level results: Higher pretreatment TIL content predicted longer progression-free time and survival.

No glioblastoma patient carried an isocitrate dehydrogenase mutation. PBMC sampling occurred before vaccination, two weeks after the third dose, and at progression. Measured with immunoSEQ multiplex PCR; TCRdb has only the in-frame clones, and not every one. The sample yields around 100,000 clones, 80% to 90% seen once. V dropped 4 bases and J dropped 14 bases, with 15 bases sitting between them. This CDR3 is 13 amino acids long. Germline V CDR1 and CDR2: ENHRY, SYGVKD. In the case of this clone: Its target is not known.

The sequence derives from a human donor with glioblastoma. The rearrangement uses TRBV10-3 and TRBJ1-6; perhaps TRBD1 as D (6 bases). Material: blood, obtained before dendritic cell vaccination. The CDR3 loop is CAISGPEGVTLHF. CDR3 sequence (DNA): TGTGCCATCAGTGGTCCCGAGGGGGTAACCCTCCACTTT.